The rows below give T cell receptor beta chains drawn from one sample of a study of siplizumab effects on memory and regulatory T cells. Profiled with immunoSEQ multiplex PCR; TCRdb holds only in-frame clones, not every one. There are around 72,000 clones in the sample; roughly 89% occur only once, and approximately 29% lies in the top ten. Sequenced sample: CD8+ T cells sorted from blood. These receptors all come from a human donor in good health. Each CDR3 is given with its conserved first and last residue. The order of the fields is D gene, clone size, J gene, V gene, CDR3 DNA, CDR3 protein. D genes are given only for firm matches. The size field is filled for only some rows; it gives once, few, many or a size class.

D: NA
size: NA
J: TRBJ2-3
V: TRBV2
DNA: TGTGCCAGCATCATCCGGGACAACACAGATACGCAGTATTTT
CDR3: CASIIRDNTDTQYF

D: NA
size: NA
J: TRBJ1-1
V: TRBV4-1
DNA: TGCGCCAGCAGCCAACTCAGACAACCCCTGAACACTGAAGCTTTCTTT
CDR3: CASSQLRQPLNTEAFF

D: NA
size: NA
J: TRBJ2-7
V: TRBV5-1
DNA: TGCGCCAGCAGCTTGCGGGACCGACCCTACGAGCAGTACTTC
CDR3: CASSLRDRPYEQYF

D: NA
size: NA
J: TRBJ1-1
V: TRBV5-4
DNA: TGTGCCAGCAGAACTCGTAGCGACCTAAGAGCTTTCTTT
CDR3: CASRTRSDLRAFF

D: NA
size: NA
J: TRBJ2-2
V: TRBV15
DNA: TGTGCCACCAGCAGAGATCTGGGGGGTGCATCTACCGGGGAGCTGTTTTTT
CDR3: CATSRDLGGASTGELFF

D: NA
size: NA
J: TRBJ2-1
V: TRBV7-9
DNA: TGTGCCAGCAGCGACAATGAGCAGTTCTTC
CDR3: CASSDNEQFF

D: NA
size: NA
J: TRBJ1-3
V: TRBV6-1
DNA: TGTGCCAGCAGTGACGCCGGGACAAGAAGTGGAGGAAACACCATATATTTT
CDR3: CASSDAGTRSGGNTIYF

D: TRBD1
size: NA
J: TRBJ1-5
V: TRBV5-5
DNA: TGTGCCAGCAGCGCGGGGACAGGGGGCTTTCAGCCCCAGCATTTT
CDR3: CASSAGTGGFQPQHF

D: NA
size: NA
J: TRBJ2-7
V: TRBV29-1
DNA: TGCAGCGTTGACCTGCCCCGGGGGAGCTCCTACGAGCAGTACTTC
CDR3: CSVDLPRGSSYEQYF

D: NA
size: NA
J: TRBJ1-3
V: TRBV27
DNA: TGTGCCAGCAGTTTGTCATCGGGCTACCTCTCTGGAAACACCATATATTTT
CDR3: CASSLSSGYLSGNTIYF

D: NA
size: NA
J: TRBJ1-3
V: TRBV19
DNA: TGTGCCAGTAGTATAGACCGAGTCTCTGGAAACACCATATATTTT
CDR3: CASSIDRVSGNTIYF

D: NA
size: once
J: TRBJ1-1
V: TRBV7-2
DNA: TGTGCCAGCAGCTTCCCGGGGGAGGGGGAGAACACTGAAGCTTTCTTT
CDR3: CASSFPGEGENTEAFF

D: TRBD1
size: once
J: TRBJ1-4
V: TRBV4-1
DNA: TGCGCCAGCAGCCAAGGGGACAGGGGGCATGAAAAACTGTTTTTT
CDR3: CASSQGDRGHEKLFF

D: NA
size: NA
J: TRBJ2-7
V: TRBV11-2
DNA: TGTGCCAGCAGCTTACTAACGGGGGCTGGCGAGCAGTACTTC
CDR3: CASSLLTGAGEQYF

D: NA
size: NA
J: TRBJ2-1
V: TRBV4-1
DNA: TGCGCCAGCAGCCGTGTAGGGGACTACAATGAGCAGTTCTTC
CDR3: CASSRVGDYNEQFF

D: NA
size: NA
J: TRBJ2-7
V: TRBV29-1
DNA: TGCAGCGCTCTTAAGGGCTACGAGCAGTACTTC
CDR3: CSALKGYEQYF

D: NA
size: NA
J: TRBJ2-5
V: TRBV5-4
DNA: TGTGCCAGCAGCTTGTGGCAGCACGAAGAGACCCAGTACTTC
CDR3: CASSLWQHEETQYF

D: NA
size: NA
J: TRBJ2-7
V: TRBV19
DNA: TGTGCCAGTAGTATTTTTTTCGACGGGTACGAGCAGTACTTC
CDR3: CASSIFFDGYEQYF

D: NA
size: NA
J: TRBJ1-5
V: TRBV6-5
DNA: TGTGCCAGCAACCGGGAACAGGGTGATCAGCCCCAGCATTTT
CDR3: CASNREQGDQPQHF

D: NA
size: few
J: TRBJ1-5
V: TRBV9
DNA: TGTGCCAGCAGCGCCAGCGGGGCTCAGCCCCAGCATTTT
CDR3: CASSASGAQPQHF

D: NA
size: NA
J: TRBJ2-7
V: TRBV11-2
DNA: TGTGCCAGCAGCTTAGACAGTGAGGCTCTATACGAGCAGTACTTC
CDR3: CASSLDSEALYEQYF

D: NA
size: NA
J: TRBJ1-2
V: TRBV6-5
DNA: TGTGCCAGCAGTTACCCAGACCCCTATGGCTACACCTTC
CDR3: CASSYPDPYGYTF

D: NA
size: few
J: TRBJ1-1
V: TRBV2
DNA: TGTGCCAGCAGTGCAGGGTGGAGCACTGAAGCTTTCTTT
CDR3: CASSAGWSTEAFF

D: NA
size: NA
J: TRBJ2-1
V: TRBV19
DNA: TGTGCCAGCCTCTGGGCTGGTGAGCAGTTCTTC
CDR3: CASLWAGEQFF

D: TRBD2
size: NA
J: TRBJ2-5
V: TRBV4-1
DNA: TGCGCCAGCAGCTATCCGGGGGGGCGGGAGTCTGAGACCCAGTACTTC
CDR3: CASSYPGGRESETQYF

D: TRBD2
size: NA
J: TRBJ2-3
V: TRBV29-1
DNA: TGCAGCGTCGACGGACTAGCGGGAGGGTACGGCACAGATACGCAGTATTTT
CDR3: CSVDGLAGGYGTDTQYF

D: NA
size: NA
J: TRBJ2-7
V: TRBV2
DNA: TGTGCCAGCACCATGGCACAGGGTGGAGTATATCGCTCCTACGAGCAGTACTTC
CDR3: CASTMAQGGVYRSYEQYF

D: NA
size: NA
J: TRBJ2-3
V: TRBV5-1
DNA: TGCGCCAGCAGAAGGGAAACAGATACGCAGTATTTT
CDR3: CASRRETDTQYF

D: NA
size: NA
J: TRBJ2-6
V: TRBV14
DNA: TGTGCCAGCAGCCAAGATCTGGGACACCTCTCTGGGGCCAACGTCCTGACTTTC
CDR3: CASSQDLGHLSGANVLTF

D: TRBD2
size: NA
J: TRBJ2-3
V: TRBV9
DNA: TGTGCCAGCAGCGTAGATCCTAGCGGGGGAATCACAGATACGCAGTATTTT
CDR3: CASSVDPSGGITDTQYF

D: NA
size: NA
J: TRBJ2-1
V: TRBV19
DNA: TGTGCCAGTAGTATAAAGCGGAGGGGGGATGAGCAGTTCTTC
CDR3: CASSIKRRGDEQFF